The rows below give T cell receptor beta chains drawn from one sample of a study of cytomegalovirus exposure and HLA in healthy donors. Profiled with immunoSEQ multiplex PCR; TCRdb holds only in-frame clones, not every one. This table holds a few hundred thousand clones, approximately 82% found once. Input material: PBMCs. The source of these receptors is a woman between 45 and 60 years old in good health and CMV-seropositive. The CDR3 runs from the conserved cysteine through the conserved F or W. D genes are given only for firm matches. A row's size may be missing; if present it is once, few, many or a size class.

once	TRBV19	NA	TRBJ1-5	CASSIRRGAQPQHF	TGTGCCAGTAGTATTCGGAGGGGTGCTCAGCCCCAGCATTTT
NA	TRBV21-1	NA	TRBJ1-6	CASSDRSTGEADSPLHF	TGTGCCAGCAGCGACCGATCTACAGGGGAGGCGGATTCACCCCTCCACTTT
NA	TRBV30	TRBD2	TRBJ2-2	CAWSPRGLAVYTGELFF	TGTGCCTGGAGTCCTCGGGGACTAGCGGTTTATACCGGGGAGCTGTTTTTT
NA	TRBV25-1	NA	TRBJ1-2	CASSDPQTAGGYTF	TGTGCCAGCAGTGATCCGCAGACCGCGGGGGGCTACACCTTC
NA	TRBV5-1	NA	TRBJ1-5	CASSLQGNQPQHF	TGCGCCAGCAGCTTGCAGGGAAATCAGCCCCAGCATTTT
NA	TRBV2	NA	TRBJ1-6	CASNHEGVRNSPLHF	TGTGCCAGCAACCACGAGGGGGTCCGGAATTCACCCCTCCACTTT
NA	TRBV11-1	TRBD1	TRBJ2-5	CASSLVGRDREETQYF	TGTGCCAGCAGCTTAGTAGGGCGAGACAGGGAAGAGACCCAGTACTTC
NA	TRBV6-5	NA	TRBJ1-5	CASRYEIYSNQPQHF	TGTGCCAGCCGTTACGAGATTTATAGCAATCAGCCCCAGCATTTT
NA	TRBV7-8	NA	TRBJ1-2	CASSSRVGYGYTF	TGTGCCAGCAGCTCCAGGGTGGGCTATGGCTACACCTTC
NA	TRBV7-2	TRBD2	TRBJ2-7	CASSLRAGGLYEQYF	TGTGCCAGCAGCTTAAGAGCGGGGGGGCTCTACGAGCAGTACTTC
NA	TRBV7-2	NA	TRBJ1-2	CASSFAGTNYGYTF	TGTGCCAGCAGCTTCGCCGGGACAAACTATGGCTACACCTTC
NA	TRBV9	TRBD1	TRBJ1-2	CASSTRTGDGYTF	TGTGCCAGCAGCACCCGGACAGGGGATGGCTACACCTTC
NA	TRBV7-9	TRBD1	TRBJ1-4	CASSPPGQGGEKLFF	TGTGCCAGCAGTCCGCCGGGACAGGGTGGTGAAAAACTGTTTTTT
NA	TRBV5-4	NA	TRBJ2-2	CASSRTPGSTGELFF	TGTGCCAGCAGCCGGACGCCGGGGAGCACCGGGGAGCTGTTTTTT
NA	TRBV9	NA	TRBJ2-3	CASSAVGRVGTDTQYF	TGTGCCAGCAGCGCCGTGGGTCGGGTAGGCACAGATACGCAGTATTTT
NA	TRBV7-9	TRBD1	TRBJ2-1	CASSSRQGSVIYNEQFF	TGTGCCAGCAGCTCTAGACAGGGTTCCGTGATCTACAATGAGCAGTTCTTC
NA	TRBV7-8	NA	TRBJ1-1	CASSSSPRPRAEAFF	TGTGCCAGCAGCTCCTCCCCGAGGCCCCGGGCTGAAGCTTTCTTT
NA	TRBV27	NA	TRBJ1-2	CASSFSGATGYTF	TGTGCCAGCAGTTTTTCAGGGGCGACGGGCTACACCTTC
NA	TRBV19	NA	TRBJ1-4	CASSSQGNEKLFF	TGTGCCAGTAGTAGTCAGGGGAATGAAAAACTGTTTTTT
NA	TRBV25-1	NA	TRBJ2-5	CASSESGHPGGTQYF	TGTGCCAGCAGTGAATCAGGACACCCTGGTGGGACCCAGTACTTC
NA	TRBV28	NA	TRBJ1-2	CASSFARFGYTF	TGTGCCAGCAGTTTTGCGCGATTTGGCTACACCTTC
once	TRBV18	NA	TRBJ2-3	CASSPRPRIQKGDTQYF	TGTGCCAGCTCACCACGGCCCCGAATCCAAAAGGGGGATACGCAGTATTTT
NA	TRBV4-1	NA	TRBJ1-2	CASSQDLMGAKITYNYGYTF	TGCGCCAGCAGCCAAGATTTGATGGGAGCCAAGATTACGTACAACTATGGCTACACCTTC
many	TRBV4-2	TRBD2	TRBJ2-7	CASSQDETSGFYEQYF	TGTGCCAGCAGCCAAGACGAAACTAGCGGGTTCTACGAGCAGTACTTC
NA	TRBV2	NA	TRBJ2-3	CASRDLGRDTQYF	TGTGCCAGCAGGGACTTGGGGAGGGATACGCAGTATTTT
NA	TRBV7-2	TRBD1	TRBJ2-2	CASSPGQATGELFF	TGTGCCAGCAGCCCCGGACAGGCCACCGGGGAGCTGTTTTTT
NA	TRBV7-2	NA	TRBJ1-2	CASSVPRAGDGYTF	TGTGCCAGCAGCGTACCTAGGGCGGGTGATGGCTACACCTTC
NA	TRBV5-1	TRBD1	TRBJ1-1	CASSVNRGREAFF	TGCGCCAGCAGTGTGAACAGGGGCCGAGAAGCTTTCTTT
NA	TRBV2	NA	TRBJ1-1	CASIVRDTNTEAFF	TGTGCCAGCATTGTAAGGGACACCAACACTGAAGCTTTCTTT
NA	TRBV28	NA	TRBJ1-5	CASSLLSNQPQHF	TGTGCCAGCAGTTTACTTAGCAATCAGCCCCAGCATTTT
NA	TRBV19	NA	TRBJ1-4	CASRTSDSGGEKLFF	TGTGCCAGTCGAACGTCGGACTCAGGCGGAGAAAAACTGTTTTTT
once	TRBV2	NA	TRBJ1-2	CASSEGQVYGYTF	TGTGCCAGCAGTGAAGGACAGGTCTATGGCTACACCTTC
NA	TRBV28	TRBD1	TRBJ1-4	CASGDRGPNEKLFF	TGTGCCAGCGGCGACAGGGGTCCTAATGAAAAACTGTTTTTT
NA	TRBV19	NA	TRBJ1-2	CASTTGRYYGYTF	TGTGCCAGTACGACAGGTCGCTACTATGGCTACACCTTC
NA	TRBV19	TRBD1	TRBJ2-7	CASSPSGTGFFSEQYF	TGTGCCAGTAGTCCCTCAGGGACAGGGTTTTTTAGCGAGCAGTACTTC
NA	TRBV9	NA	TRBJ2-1	CASSPSIRTIHNEQFF	TGTGCCAGCAGCCCCAGTATCCGGACAATTCACAATGAGCAGTTCTTC
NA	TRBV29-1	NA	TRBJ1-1	CSALAGRMNTEAFF	TGCAGCGCCCTGGCAGGGCGGATGAACACTGAAGCTTTCTTT
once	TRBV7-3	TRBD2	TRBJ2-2	CASSRQPTSGGPNTGELFF	TGTGCCAGCAGCCGTCAACCAACTAGCGGGGGGCCGAACACCGGGGAGCTGTTTTTT
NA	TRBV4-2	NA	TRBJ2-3	CASSQDIRASIPQYF	TGTGCCAGCAGCCAAGATATTCGGGCTAGCATTCCGCAGTATTTT
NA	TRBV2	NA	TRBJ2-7	CASNPTTEAYEQYF	TGTGCCAGCAACCCTACGACAGAAGCCTACGAGCAGTACTTC
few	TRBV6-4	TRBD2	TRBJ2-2	CASSDSTSGDTGELFF	TGTGCCAGCAGTGACTCAACTAGCGGGGACACCGGGGAGCTGTTTTTT
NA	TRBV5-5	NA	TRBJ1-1	CASSGRPGVEAFF	TGTGCCAGCAGCGGACGGCCGGGGGTTGAAGCTTTCTTT
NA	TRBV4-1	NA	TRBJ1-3	CASSPLGAGDRENTIYF	TGCGCCAGCAGCCCCTTGGGAGCGGGGGATCGTGAAAACACCATATATTTT
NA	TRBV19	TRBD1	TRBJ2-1	CASRLGQGNNEQFF	TGTGCCAGTAGGCTGGGACAGGGAAACAATGAGCAGTTCTTC
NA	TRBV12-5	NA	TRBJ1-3	CASGLTGSGNTIYF	TGTGCTAGTGGTTTGACAGGCTCTGGAAACACCATATATTTT